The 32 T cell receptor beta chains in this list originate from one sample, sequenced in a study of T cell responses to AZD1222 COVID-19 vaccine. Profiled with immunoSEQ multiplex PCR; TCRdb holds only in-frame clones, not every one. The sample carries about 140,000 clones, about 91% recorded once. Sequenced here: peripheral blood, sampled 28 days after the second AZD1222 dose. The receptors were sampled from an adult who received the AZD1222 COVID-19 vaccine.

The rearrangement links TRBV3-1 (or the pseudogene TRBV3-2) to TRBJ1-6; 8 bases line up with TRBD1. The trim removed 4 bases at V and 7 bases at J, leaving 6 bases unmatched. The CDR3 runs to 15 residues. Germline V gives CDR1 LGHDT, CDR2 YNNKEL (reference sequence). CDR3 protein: CASSPRTGNNSPLHF. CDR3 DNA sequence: TGTGCCAGCAGCCCGCGGACAGGGAACAATTCACCCCTCCACTTT.

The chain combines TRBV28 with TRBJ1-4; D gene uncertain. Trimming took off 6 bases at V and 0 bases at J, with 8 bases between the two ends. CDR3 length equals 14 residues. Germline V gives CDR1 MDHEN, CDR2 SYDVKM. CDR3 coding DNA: TGTGCCAGCAGGACCCGCACAACTAATGAAAAACTGTTTTTT. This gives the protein CASRTRTTNEKLFF.

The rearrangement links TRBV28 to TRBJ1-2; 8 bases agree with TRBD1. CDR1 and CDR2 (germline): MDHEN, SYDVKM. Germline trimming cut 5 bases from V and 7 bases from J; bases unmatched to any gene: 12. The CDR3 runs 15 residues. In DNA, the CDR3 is TGTGCCAGCAGTACCGGGACAGGCATTTTCGGTGGCTACACCTTC. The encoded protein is CASSTGTGIFGGYTF.

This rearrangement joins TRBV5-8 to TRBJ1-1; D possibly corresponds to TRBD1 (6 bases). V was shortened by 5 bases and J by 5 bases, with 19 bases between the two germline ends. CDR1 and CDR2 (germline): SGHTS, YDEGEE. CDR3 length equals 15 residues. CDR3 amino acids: CASRPLQGMRTEAFF. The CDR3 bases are TGTGCCAGCAGGCCCCTACAGGGAATGAGGACTGAAGCTTTCTTT. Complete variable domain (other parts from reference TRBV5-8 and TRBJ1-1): EAGVTQSPTHLIKTRGQQATLRCSPISGHTSVYWYQQALGLGLQFLLWYDEGEERNRGNFPPRFSGRQFPNYSSELNVNALELEDSALYLCASRPLQGMRTEAFFGQGTRLTVV.

CDR3 DNA sequence: TGTGCCATCCGTCAAGCTAACTATGGCTACACCTTC. Its protein is CAIRQANYGYTF. V is TRBV28 and J is TRBJ1-2; D remains unclear. The germline CDR1 and CDR2 sequences are MDHEN and SYDVKM. The CDR3 runs 12 residues. Trimming removed 10 bases from V and 0 bases from J, with 9 bases in between.

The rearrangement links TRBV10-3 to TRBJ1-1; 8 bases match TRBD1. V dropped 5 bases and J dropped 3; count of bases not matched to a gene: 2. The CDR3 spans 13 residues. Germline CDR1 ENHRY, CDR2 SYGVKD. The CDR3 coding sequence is TGTGCCATCAGTCAGACAGGGGACACTGAAGCTTTCTTT. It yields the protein CAISQTGDTEAFF.

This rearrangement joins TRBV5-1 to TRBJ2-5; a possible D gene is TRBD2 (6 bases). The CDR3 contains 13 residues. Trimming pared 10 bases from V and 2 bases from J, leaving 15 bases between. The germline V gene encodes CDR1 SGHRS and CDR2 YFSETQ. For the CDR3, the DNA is TGCGCCGGATACTACGGGACTCAAGAGACCCAGTACTTC. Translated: CAGYYGTQETQYF. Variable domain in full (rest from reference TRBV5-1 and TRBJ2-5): KAGVTQTPRYLIKTRGQQVTLSCSPISGHRSVSWYQQTPGQGLQFLFEYFSETQRNKGNFPGRFSGRQFSNSRSEMNVSTLELGDSALYLCAGYYGTQETQYFGPGTRLLVL.

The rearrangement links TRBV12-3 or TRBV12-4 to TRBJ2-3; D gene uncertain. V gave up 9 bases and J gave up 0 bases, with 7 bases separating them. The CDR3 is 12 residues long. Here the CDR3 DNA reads TGTGCCAGTTCAGCTAGCACAGATACGCAGTATTTT. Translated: CASSASTDTQYF.

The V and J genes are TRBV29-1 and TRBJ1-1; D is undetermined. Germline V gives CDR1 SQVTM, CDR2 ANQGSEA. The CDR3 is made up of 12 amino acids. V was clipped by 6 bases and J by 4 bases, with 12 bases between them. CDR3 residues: CSVLPAGTEAFF. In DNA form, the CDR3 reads TGCAGCGTGCTTCCAGCAGGCACTGAAGCTTTCTTT.

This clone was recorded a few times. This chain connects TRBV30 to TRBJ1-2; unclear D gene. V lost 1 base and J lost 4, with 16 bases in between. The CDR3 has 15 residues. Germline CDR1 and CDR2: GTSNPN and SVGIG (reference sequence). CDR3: CAWSGVIGRSYGYTF. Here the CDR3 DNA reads TGTGCCTGGAGTGGTGTCATCGGGAGGTCCTATGGCTACACCTTC.

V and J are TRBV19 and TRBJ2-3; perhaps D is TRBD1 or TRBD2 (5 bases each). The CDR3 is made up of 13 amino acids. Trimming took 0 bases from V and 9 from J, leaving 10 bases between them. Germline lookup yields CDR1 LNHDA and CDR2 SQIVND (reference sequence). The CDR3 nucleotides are TGTGCCAGTAGTATAGATCTACGGGGCACGCAGTATTTT. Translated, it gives CASSIDLRGTQYF.

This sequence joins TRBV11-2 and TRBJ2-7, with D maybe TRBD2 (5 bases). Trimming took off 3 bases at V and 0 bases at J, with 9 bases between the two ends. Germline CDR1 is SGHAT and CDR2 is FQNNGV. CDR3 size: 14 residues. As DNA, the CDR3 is TGTGCCAGCAGCTTGAGGGCAGTCTCCTACGAGCAGTACTTC. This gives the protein CASSLRAVSYEQYF.

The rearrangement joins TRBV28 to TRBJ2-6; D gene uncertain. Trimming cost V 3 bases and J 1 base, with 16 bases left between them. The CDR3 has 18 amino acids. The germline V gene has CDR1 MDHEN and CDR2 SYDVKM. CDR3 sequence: CASSFPLRSTSGANVLTF. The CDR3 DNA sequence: TGTGCCAGCAGTTTTCCCCTAAGAAGCACTTCTGGGGCCAACGTCCTGACTTTC.

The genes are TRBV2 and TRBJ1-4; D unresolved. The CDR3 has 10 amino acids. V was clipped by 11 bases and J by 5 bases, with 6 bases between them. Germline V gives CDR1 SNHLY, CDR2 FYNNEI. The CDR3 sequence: CASLNEKLFF. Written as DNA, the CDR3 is TGTGCCTCCTTGAATGAAAAACTGTTTTTT.

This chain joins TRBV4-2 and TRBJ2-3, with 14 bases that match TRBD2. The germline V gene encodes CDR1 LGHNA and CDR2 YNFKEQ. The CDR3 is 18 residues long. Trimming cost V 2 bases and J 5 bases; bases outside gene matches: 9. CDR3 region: CASSQRLAGGRERDTQYF. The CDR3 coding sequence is TGTGCCAGCAGCCAACGACTAGCGGGGGGGCGGGAGAGAGATACGCAGTATTTT.

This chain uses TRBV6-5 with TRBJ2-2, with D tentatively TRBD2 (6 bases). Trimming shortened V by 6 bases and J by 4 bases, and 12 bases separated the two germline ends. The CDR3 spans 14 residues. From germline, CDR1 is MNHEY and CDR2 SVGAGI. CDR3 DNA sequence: TGTGCCAGCAGCTCGGGAGCCTCCACCGGGGAGCTGTTTTTT. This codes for CASSSGASTGELFF.

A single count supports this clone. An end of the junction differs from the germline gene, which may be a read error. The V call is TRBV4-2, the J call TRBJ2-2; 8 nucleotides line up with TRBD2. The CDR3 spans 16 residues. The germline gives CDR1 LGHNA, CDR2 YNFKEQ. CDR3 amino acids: CASSPRRVSGTEELFF. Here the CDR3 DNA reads TGTGCCAGCAGCCCCCGGCGGGTTAGCGGGACCGAGGAGCTGTTTTTT.

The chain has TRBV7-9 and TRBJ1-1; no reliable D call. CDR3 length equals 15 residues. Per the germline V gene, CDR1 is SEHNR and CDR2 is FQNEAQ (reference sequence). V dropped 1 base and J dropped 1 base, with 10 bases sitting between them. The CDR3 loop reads CASSLGEPQNTEAFF. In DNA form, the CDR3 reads TGTGCCAGCAGCTTAGGAGAACCCCAGAACACTGAAGCTTTCTTT. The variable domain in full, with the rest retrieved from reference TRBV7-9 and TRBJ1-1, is DTGVSQNPRHKITKRGQNVTFRCDPISEHNRLYWYRQTLGQGPEFLTYFQNEAQLEKSRLLSDRFSAERPKGSFSTLEIQRTEQGDSAMYLCASSLGEPQNTEAFFGQGTRLTVV.

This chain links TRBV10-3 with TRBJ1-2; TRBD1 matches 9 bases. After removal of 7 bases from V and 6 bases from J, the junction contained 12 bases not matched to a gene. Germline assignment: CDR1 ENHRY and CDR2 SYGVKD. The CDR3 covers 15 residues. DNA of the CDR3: TGTGCCATCATGGGAGGACAGGGGTTCGCCAATGGCTACACCTTC. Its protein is CAIMGGQGFANGYTF.

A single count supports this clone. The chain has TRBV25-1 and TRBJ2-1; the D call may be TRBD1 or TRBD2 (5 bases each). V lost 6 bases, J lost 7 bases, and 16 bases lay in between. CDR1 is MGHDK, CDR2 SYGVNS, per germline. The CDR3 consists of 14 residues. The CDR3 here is CASSLAGTTNEQFF. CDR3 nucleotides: TGTGCCAGCAGCCTCGCCGGGACCACAAATGAGCAGTTCTTC. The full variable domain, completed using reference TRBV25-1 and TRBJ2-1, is EADIYQTPRYLVIGTGKKITLECSQTMGHDKMYWYQQDPGMELHLIHYSYGVNSTEKGDLSSESTVSRIRTEHFPLTLESARPSHTSQYLCASSLAGTTNEQFFGPGTRLTVL.

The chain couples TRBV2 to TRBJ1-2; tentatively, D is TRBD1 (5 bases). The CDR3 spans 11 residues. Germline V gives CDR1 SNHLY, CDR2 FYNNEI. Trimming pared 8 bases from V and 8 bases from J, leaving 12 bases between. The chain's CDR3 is CASGQEVGYTF. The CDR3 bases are TGTGCCAGCGGACAAGAGGTCGGCTACACCTTC.

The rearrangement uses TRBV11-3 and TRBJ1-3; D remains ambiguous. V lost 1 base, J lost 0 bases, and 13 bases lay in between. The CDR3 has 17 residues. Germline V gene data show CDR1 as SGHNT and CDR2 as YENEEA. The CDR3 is CASSLGPLGGSGNTIYF. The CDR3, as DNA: TGTGCCAGCAGCTTAGGCCCTCTGGGAGGCTCTGGAAACACCATATATTTT.

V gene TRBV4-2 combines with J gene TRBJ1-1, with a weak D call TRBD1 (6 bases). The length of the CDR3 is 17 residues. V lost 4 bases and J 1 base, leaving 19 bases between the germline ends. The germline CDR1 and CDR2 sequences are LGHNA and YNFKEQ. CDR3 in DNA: TGTGCCAGCAGCCCCTCGGGGGGGGGCTGGTGGAACACTGAAGCTTTCTTT. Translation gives CASSPSGGGWWNTEAFF.

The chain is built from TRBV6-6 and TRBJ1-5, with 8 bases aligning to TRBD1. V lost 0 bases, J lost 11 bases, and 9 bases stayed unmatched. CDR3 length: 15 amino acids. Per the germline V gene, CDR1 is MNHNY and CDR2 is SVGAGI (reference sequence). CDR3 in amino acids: CASSYSDRVSPSQHF. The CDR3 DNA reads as TGTGCCAGCAGTTACTCGGACAGGGTATCCCCGTCCCAGCATTTT.

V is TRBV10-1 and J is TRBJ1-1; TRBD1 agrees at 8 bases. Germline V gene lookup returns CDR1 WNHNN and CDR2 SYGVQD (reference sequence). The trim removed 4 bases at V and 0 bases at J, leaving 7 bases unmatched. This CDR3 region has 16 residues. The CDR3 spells CASSGRQGLLNTEAFF. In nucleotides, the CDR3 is TGCGCCAGCAGTGGACGACAGGGGCTGCTGAACACTGAAGCTTTCTTT.

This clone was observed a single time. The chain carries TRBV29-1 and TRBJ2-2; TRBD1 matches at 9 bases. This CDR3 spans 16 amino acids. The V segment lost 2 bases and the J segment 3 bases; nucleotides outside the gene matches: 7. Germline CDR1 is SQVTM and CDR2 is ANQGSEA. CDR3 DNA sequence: TGCAGCGTTGAAATACTACAGGGGGCTTACACCGGGGAGCTGTTTTTT. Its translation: CSVEILQGAYTGELFF.

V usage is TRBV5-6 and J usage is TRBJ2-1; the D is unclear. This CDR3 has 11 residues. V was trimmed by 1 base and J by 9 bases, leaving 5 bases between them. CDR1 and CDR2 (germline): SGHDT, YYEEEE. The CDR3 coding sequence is TGTGCCAGCAGCTTGATCGCTGAGCAGTTCTTC. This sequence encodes CASSLIAEQFF. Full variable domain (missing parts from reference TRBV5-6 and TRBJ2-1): DAGVTQSPTHLIKTRGQQVTLRCSPKSGHDTVSWYQQALGQGPQFIFQYYEEEERQRGNFPDRFSGHQFPNYSSELNVNALLLGDSALYLCASSLIAEQFFGPGTRLTVL.

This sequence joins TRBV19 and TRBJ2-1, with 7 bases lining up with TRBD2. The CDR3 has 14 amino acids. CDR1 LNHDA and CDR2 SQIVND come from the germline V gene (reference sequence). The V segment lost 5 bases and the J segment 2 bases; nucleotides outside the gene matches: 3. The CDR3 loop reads CASSLGTTYNEQFF. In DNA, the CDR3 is TGTGCCAGTAGTTTAGGGACTACCTACAATGAGCAGTTCTTC.

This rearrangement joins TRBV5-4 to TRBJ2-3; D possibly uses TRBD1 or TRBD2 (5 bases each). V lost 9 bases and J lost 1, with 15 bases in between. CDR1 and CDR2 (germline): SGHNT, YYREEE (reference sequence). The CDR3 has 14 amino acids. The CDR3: CATPGAGGTDTQYF. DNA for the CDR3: TGTGCCACCCCCGGGGCCGGGGGCACAGATACGCAGTATTTT.

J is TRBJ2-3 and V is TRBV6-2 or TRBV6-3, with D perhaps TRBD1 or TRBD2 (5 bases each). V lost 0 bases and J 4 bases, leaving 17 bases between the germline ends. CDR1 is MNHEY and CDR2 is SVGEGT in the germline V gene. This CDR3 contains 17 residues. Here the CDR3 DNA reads TGTGCCAGCAGTTACTCCCAGGGACCCGTTCTCCCAGATACGCAGTATTTT. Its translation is CASSYSQGPVLPDTQYF.

The CDR3 loop reads CASSPTQYLAGYTF. CDR3 in DNA: TGCGCCAGCAGCCCGACGCAGTACCTAGCCGGCTACACCTTC. V usage is TRBV4-3 and J usage is TRBJ1-2; D ambiguous. The CDR3 loop spans 14 amino acids. Trimming took 4 bases from V and 8 from J, leaving 17 bases between them. From germline, CDR1 is LGHNA and CDR2 YSLEER.

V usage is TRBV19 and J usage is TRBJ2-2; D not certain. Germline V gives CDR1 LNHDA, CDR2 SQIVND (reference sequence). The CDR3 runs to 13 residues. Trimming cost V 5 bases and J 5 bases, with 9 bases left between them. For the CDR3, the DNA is TGTGCCAGTAGTCCCCTCCAGACCGGGGAGCTGTTTTTT. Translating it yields CASSPLQTGELFF. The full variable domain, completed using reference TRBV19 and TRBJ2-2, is DGGITQSPKYLFRKEGQNVTLSCEQNLNHDAMYWYRQDPGQGLRLIYYSQIVNDFQKGDIAEGYSVSREKKESFPLTVTSAQKNPTAFYLCASSPLQTGELFFGEGSRLTVL.